A single sample is the source of the 10 T cell receptor beta chains below, sequenced in a study of T cells in Graves' hyperthyroidism and ophthalmopathy. Amplification of TCR beta CDR3 regions was performed using RNA transcripts as template. The HTBI set primed first-round TCR CDR3 RT-PCR. TCRdb processed the multiplex PCR reads anew with MiXCR; each CDR3 protein has one entry. The sample records hundreds of thousands of distinct CDR3 sequences, roughly 15% being singletons. Input material: blood. These receptors originate from a woman aged 45-59 years with Graves' ophthalmopathy.

This clonotype was seen more than once but under ten times. An end of the junction differs from the germline gene, which may be a read error. The V and J genes are TRBV18 and TRBJ2-5; 7 bases match TRBD1. Germline assignment: CDR1 KGHSH and CDR2 LQKENI. This CDR3 contains 16 residues. CDR3 DNA sequence: TGTGCCAGCTCCCCACAGGGGTCGGGAAATCAAGAGACCCAGTACTTC. Encoded protein: CASSPQGSGNQETQYF.

V is TRBV2 and J is TRBJ1-5; tentative D call: TRBD1 (6 bases). Trimming pared 8 bases from V and 6 bases from J, leaving 17 bases between. Germline CDR1 and CDR2: SNHLY and FYNNEI. The CDR3 has 14 amino acids. CDR3 sequence (DNA): TGTGCCAGCGAAGGGGGTAGGGGTAGTCAGCCCCAGCATTTT. Its translation: CASEGGRGSQPQHF.

This clonotype has more than one count but fewer than ten. The chain links TRBV20-1 to TRBJ2-5; TRBD2 matches 9 bases. Germline CDR1 reads DFQATT; CDR2 reads SNEGSKA (reference sequence). Trimming removed 6 bases from V and 9 bases from J; junction bases left unmatched: 17. The CDR3 has 15 residues. In DNA form, the CDR3 reads TGCAGTGCCCTAAGGGTGGCCCAGCGGGAGGAGGCCCAGTACTTC. This sequence encodes CSALRVAQREEAQYF.

This clonotype was recorded at least ten times. The V gene is TRBV2, the J gene TRBJ2-1; the match to TRBD2 covers 8 bases. The CDR3 totals 15 residues. J was trimmed by 9 bases and V by 5 bases; bases with no gene match: 12. CDR1 SNHLY and CDR2 FYNNEI come from the germline V gene. The CDR3 spells CASSLASGFHSEQFF. The CDR3 DNA reads TGTGCCAGCAGTTTAGCTAGCGGGTTCCATAGTGAGCAGTTCTTC.

The chain is built from TRBV27 and TRBJ1-1; D gene ambiguous. V shed 5 bases and J shed 7 bases, with 20 bases lying between them. CDR1 MNHEY and CDR2 SMNVEV come from the germline V gene (reference sequence). The CDR3 loop spans 15 amino acids. DNA for the CDR3: TGTGCCAGCAGTGAAGCGCCGAGGAGAGGAGGTGAAGCTTTCTTT. Amino acids: CASSEAPRRGGEAFF.

Ten or more counts support this clonotype. J is TRBJ2-1 and V is TRBV25-1, with D perhaps matching TRBD2 (6 bases). The CDR3 is 16 residues long. V lost 9 bases to trimming and J lost 1 base, with 19 bases between them. CDR1 and CDR2 from the germline V gene are MGHDK and SYGVNS. The CDR3 sequence is CASLGARGGSYNEQFF. The CDR3 bases are TGTGCCAGTCTCGGGGCGCGGGGAGGTTCCTACAATGAGCAGTTCTTC.

This clonotype was observed a few times. This chain uses TRBV19 with TRBJ2-1; 7 bases align to TRBD2. J was trimmed by 4 bases and V by 0 bases; bases with no gene match: 6. Germline V gene lookup returns CDR1 LNHDA and CDR2 SQIVND (reference sequence). The CDR3 has 16 amino acids. CDR3 loop: CASSIDRGDLYNEQFF. The DNA for the CDR3 is TGTGCCAGTAGTATAGATCGGGGGGACTTATACAATGAGCAGTTCTTC.

This clonotype was found many times. This chain connects TRBV7-8 to TRBJ2-3, with 10 bases identical to TRBD1. With V trimmed by 1 base and J by 2 bases, 6 bases remained unmatched. CDR3 size: 17 residues. CDR1 is SGHVS and CDR2 is FQNEAQ in the germline V gene. The CDR3 DNA follows: TGTGCCAGCAGCTTAGGCCCGACAGGGGGCTACACAGATACGCAGTATTTT. It translates to CASSLGPTGGYTDTQYF.

V gene TRBV28 combines with J gene TRBJ1-2, with TRBD1 matching 12 bases. Unmatched junction bases numbered 10, after V lost 4 bases and J lost 7 bases. This CDR3 comprises 16 residues. Germline V gene lookup returns CDR1 MDHEN and CDR2 SYDVKM. The CDR3 nucleotides are TGTGCCAGCAGTTCCCGAAAGGGACAGGGGGCGTTTGGCTACACCTTC. It specifies CASSSRKGQGAFGYTF.

This clonotype appeared a few times. The V gene is TRBV27, the J gene TRBJ2-2; D is possibly TRBD2 (7 bases). Germline V CDR1 and CDR2: MNHEY, SMNVEV (reference sequence). The ends were cut back, 5 bases at V and 6 bases at J, with 19 bases in the middle. The CDR3 covers 16 residues. The CDR3 is CASSLFWGAGAGELFF. The DNA of the CDR3 is TGTGCCAGCAGTCTTTTTTGGGGGGCGGGGGCCGGGGAGCTGTTTTTT.